The present T cell receptor beta chain was sequenced within a study of cytomegalovirus exposure and HLA in healthy donors. Study details: There were 70 million to 95 million unique TCRs (from HLA-typed donors) in an early data release.

The germline CDR1 and CDR2 sequences are MNHNS and SASEGT. There are 15 residues in the CDR3. V shed 1 base and J shed 4 bases, with 12 bases lying between them. Both 60 Vbeta primers and 13 Jbeta primers went into the PCR. Measured with immunoSEQ multiplex PCR; TCRdb has only the in-frame clones, and not every one. The data show some 150,000 clones, with around nine tenths seen just once and approximately 4.7% held by the top ten. This clone was recorded a few times. Its antigen remains unidentified. General study results and limits: Later analysis indicated greater clonal expansion among HLA-associated TCR beta chains than among equally common other chains. The authors assumed roughly uniform sequencing depth across donors for presence/absence analyses. In vitro, three CMV-associated chains proved specific for CMV antigens.

The sample was PBMCs. This chain uses TRBV6-1 with TRBJ2-3, with D possibly TRBD2 on 6 matching bases. This clonotype originated in a woman aged 30 to 39 in good health and CMV-seronegative. CDR3 loop: CASSEGWRESDTQYF. For the CDR3, the DNA is TGTGCCAGCAGTGAAGGGTGGAGGGAGTCAGATACGCAGTATTTT.